The 17 T cell receptor beta chains below were found in one sample sequenced in a study of T cell responses to AZD1222 COVID-19 vaccine (dated by TCRdb to the early 2020s). The time point label for this specimen denotes: about 28 days (+/-7) after the second vaccine dose. The library relied on the immunoSEQ multiplex PCR assay. TCRdb took over this immuneACCESS table, retaining in-frame rearrangements with V and J assigned. Such tables are incomplete; in checked studies, under half of the missing clones stem from an unresolved V gene, and the remainder is unexplained. Within this sample are 100,000 to 150,000 clones, with roughly 85% of them counted one time only. 4.4% of the sample rests with the top ten. Sequences were derived from peripheral blood, sampled 28 days after the second AZD1222 dose. These TCRs come from an adult who received the AZD1222 COVID-19 vaccine.

This clone was recorded once. The chain is built from TRBV5-4 and TRBJ2-5; 8 nucleotides align to TRBD2. The V segment lost 3 bases and the J segment 5 bases; nucleotides outside the gene matches: 9. Germline V lookup: CDR1 SGHNT, CDR2 YYREEE (reference sequence). The CDR3 has 15 amino acids. The chain's CDR3 is CASSSGAGVEETQYF. The CDR3 DNA sequence: TGTGCCAGCAGCTCCGGAGCGGGGGTCGAGGAGACCCAGTACTTC. The full variable domain, rest sourced from reference TRBV5-4 and TRBJ2-5, is ETGVTQSPTHLIKTRGQQVTLRCSSQSGHNTVSWYQQALGQGPQFIFQYYREEENGRGNFPPRFSGLQFPNYSSELNVNALELDDSALYLCASSSGAGVEETQYFGPGTRLLVL.

The CDR3 DNA follows: TGTGCCAGCAAGGGTCAGGGGAAGACTGAAGCTTTCTTT. Translated: CASKGQGKTEAFF. The V call is TRBV9, the J call TRBJ1-1; the D gene is possibly TRBD1 (6 bases). This CDR3 has 13 residues. The V end was cut by 6 bases, the J end by 5 bases, with 14 bases between. Germline CDR1 and CDR2: SGDLS and YYNGEE.

V and J are TRBV25-1 and TRBJ2-5, with TRBD2 identical over 9 bases. This CDR3 contains 16 residues. Looked up from germline, CDR1 is MGHDK and CDR2 is SYGVNS. V lost 0 bases to trimming and J lost 7 bases; unmatched junction nucleotides: 9. DNA of the CDR3: TGTGCCAGCAGTGAATACGGCGGGGGGGCCTTCGGGACCCAGTACTTC. It specifies CASSEYGGGAFGTQYF.

The genes are TRBV9 and TRBJ1-4; no clear D gene. This CDR3 contains 15 residues. Germline V gene sequence: CDR1 SGDLS, CDR2 YYNGEE. The V and J ends lost 0 bases and 2 bases respectively, with 8 bases between them. The CDR3 sequence is CASSVGVATNEKLFF. The CDR3 DNA follows: TGTGCCAGCAGCGTAGGGGTGGCGACTAATGAAAAACTGTTTTTT.

The V and J genes are TRBV12-3 or TRBV12-4 and TRBJ2-3; D unclear. The CDR3 totals 13 residues. The germline V and J ends were trimmed by 3 bases and 1 base, with 5 bases remaining between them. The CDR3, as DNA: TGTGCCAGCAGTTTTTGGCGCACAGATACGCAGTATTTT. This gives the protein CASSFWRTDTQYF.

V and J are TRBV9 and TRBJ1-1; 7 bases agree with TRBD1. Germline V CDR1 and CDR2: SGDLS, YYNGEE. The CDR3 is made up of 15 amino acids. V lost 1 base and J lost 1; bases outside the gene matches: 4. CDR3 DNA sequence: TGTGCCAGCAGCGTACGGGGGACAGCGAACACTGAAGCTTTCTTT. Translation: CASSVRGTANTEAFF. Filled out from reference TRBV9 and TRBJ1-1, the complete variable domain reads DSGVTQTPKHLITATGQRVTLRCSPRSGDLSVYWYQQSLDQGLQFLIQYYNGEERAKGNILERFSAQQFPDLHSELNLSSLELGDSALYFCASSVRGTANTEAFFGQGTRLTVV.

The V call is TRBV18, the J call TRBJ1-2; D perhaps matches TRBD1 (6 bases). The CDR3 is made up of 14 amino acids. CDR1 and CDR2 from the germline V gene are KGHSH and LQKENI. Trimming pared 4 bases from V and 2 bases from J, leaving 11 bases between. CDR3 sequence: CASSRTEQNYGYTF. The CDR3 DNA reads as TGTGCCAGCTCACGGACAGAGCAGAACTATGGCTACACCTTC.

This rearrangement joins TRBV28 to TRBJ1-2; TRBD1 is a possible D gene (5 bases). Germline CDR1 reads MDHEN; CDR2 reads SYDVKM. V lost 6 bases and J lost 4, with 21 bases in between. The length of the CDR3 is 16 residues. CDR3 sequence (DNA): TGTGCCAGCAGCCCCGGGGCTCCGGGGGGGTTCTATGGCTACACCTTC. Protein product: CASSPGAPGGFYGYTF.

The chain is built from TRBV18 and TRBJ1-2; 9 bases fit TRBD1. The trim removed 5 bases at V and 2 bases at J, leaving 6 bases unmatched. Germline assignment: CDR1 KGHSH and CDR2 LQKENI. CDR3 length: 15 residues. In nucleotides, the CDR3 is TGTGCCAGCTCATCGGAACAGGGGGCCAACTATGGCTACACCTTC. Its translation: CASSSEQGANYGYTF.

The chain carries TRBV5-1 and TRBJ1-2; possible D gene TRBD1, 5 bases. The CDR3 has 13 amino acids. V was shortened by 4 bases and J by 8 bases, with 15 bases between the two germline ends. CDR1 and CDR2 from the germline V gene are SGHRS and YFSETQ. Here the CDR3 reads CASSRTGSDGYTF. CDR3 coding DNA: TGCGCCAGCAGCCGAACAGGATCCGACGGCTACACCTTC.

V gene TRBV9 combines with J gene TRBJ1-2, with a tentative D call TRBD1 (6 bases). This CDR3 contains 12 residues. Germline CDR1 is SGDLS and CDR2 is YYNGEE. Trimming took 1 base from V and 9 from J, leaving 10 bases between them. CDR3 protein: CASSVTGSRYTF. CDR3 DNA sequence: TGTGCCAGCAGCGTAACAGGGTCGCGCTACACCTTC.

The V gene is TRBV30, the J gene TRBJ1-2; TRBD1 agrees at 10 bases. The CDR3 is made up of 14 amino acids. The J segment lost 8 bases and the V segment lost 1 base, leaving 7 bases of the junction unmatched. The germline V gene encodes CDR1 GTSNPN and CDR2 SVGIG (reference sequence). CDR3 nucleotides: TGTGCCTGGAGTGGGACAGGGGGTTATATGGGCTACACCTTC. It yields the protein CAWSGTGGYMGYTF.

This clone has only one observation. The rearrangement links TRBV28 to TRBJ2-7; D gene uncertain. Trimming left V 10 bases short and J 2 bases short, with 12 bases between. In germline, CDR1 is MDHEN, CDR2 SYDVKM. This CDR3 spans 12 amino acids. CDR3 residues: CATDGSPYEQYF. The CDR3 DNA reads TGTGCCACCGACGGAAGTCCCTACGAGCAGTACTTC.

This clone was counted a single time. This sequence joins TRBV10-2 and TRBJ1-1; 7 bases line up with TRBD1. The V gene's germline CDR1 is WSHSY and CDR2 SAAADI. The CDR3 is 13 residues long. The V and J ends lost 0 bases and 6 bases, in that order; junction bases with no gene match: 1. This chain's CDR3 is CASSESTGAEAFF. The CDR3 bases are TGCGCCAGCAGTGAGTCTACAGGGGCTGAAGCTTTCTTT.

This sequence joins TRBV10-1 and TRBJ2-1; 14 bases line up with TRBD2. This CDR3 spans 14 amino acids. From germline, CDR1 is WNHNN and CDR2 SYGVQD (reference sequence). Unmatched junction bases numbered 2, after V lost 4 bases and J lost 9 bases. The CDR3 DNA reads as TGCGCCAGCAGTGCAGGGACTAGCGGGGGTGAGCAGTTCTTC. This translates into CASSAGTSGGEQFF.

V gene TRBV7-8 combines with J gene TRBJ1-2; possibly TRBD1 for D (5 bases). Germline loops: CDR1 SGHVS, CDR2 FQNEAQ. This CDR3 is 13 amino acids long. The V gene lost 3 bases and the J gene lost 6 bases, with 11 bases spanning the gap. CDR3 protein: CASSFGGADGYTF. The CDR3 DNA reads TGTGCCAGCAGCTTTGGGGGAGCAGATGGCTACACCTTC.

This clone was seen more than once but under ten times. CDR3 residues: CASSVRPNNEQFF. The CDR3 DNA sequence: TGTGCCAGCAGTGTAAGGCCTAACAATGAGCAGTTCTTC. The chain joins TRBV6-4 to TRBJ2-1; D call uncertain. In germline, CDR1 is MRHNA, CDR2 SNTAGT. The CDR3 is 13 residues long. Between the trimmed V and J ends, which lost 4 bases and 5 bases, there was a span of 9 bases.